This is a list of T cell receptor beta chains from one sample in a study of blood T cell repertoires in COVID-19. Sequencing was performed with immunoSEQ multiplex PCR; in TCRdb, only in-frame clones are kept and a portion is missing. The sample records about 670,000 clones, just under 90% being singletons. Material for sequencing was peripheral blood. All receptors derive from a woman between 18 and 29 years old with acute or convalescent COVID-19. The CDR3 runs from the conserved cysteine through the conserved F or W. The order of the fields is CDR3 protein, CDR3 DNA, J gene, D gene, V gene, clone size. The D gene is left open where the match is weak. Where a row states a size, it is once, few, many or the class of an expanded clone; other rows omit it.

CASSKDRIGNQPQHF,TGCGCCAGCAGCAAGGACAGGATTGGCAATCAGCCCCAGCATTTT,TRBJ1-5,TRBD1,TRBV4-1,.
CATTLVGPSSYNSPLHF,TGTGCCACCACCCTCGTGGGGCCGAGCTCCTATAATTCACCCCTCCACTTT,TRBJ1-6,.,TRBV27,.
CASSFKERGKWFF,TGTGCCAGCAGTTTCAAAGAGCGGGGAAAATGGTTCTTC,TRBJ2-1,TRBD2,TRBV6-2/TRBV6-3,few
CASSWGLGDNQPQHF,TGTGCCAGCAGCTGGGGGCTGGGGGACAATCAGCCCCAGCATTTT,TRBJ1-5,.,TRBV2,.
CASSTRAYVEQYF,TGTGCCAGCAGCACGAGGGCCTACGTCGAGCAGTACTTC,TRBJ2-7,.,TRBV21-1,.
CASSYETGGNYGYTF,TGTGCCAGCAGTTACGAGACAGGGGGTAACTATGGCTACACCTTC,TRBJ1-2,TRBD1,TRBV6-5,.
CASITGNSNQPQHF,TGTGCCAGTATTACGGGGAATAGCAATCAGCCCCAGCATTTT,TRBJ1-5,.,TRBV19,.
CASSGTTGGHGYTF,TGTGCCAGCAGTGGGACGACAGGGGGTCATGGCTACACCTTC,TRBJ1-2,TRBD1,TRBV25-1,.
CATTPDSLGNTIYF,TGTGCCACCACCCCGGACAGTTTAGGAAACACCATATATTTT,TRBJ1-3,.,TRBV19,few
CASSYGLAPVNEQFF,TGCGCCAGCAGCTACGGACTAGCGCCAGTCAATGAGCAGTTCTTC,TRBJ2-1,TRBD2,TRBV5-1,.
CASSLWARQDYYGYTF,TGTGCCAGCAGTTTATGGGCCCGACAGGATTACTATGGCTACACCTTC,TRBJ1-2,.,TRBV27,.
CSVEDSTTNEKLFF,TGCAGCGTCGAGGACAGCACAACTAATGAAAAACTGTTTTTT,TRBJ1-4,.,TRBV29-1,once
CASTATGTYGYTF,TGTGCCAGCACCGCGACAGGGACCTATGGCTACACCTTC,TRBJ1-2,TRBD1,TRBV12-3/TRBV12-4,.
CASSYSAGGNEQFF,TGTGCCAGCAGTTACTCGGCTGGGGGGAATGAGCAGTTCTTC,TRBJ2-1,.,TRBV6-2/TRBV6-3,.
CSTGQGSYGYTF,TGCAGCACTGGACAGGGCTCTTATGGCTACACCTTC,TRBJ1-2,TRBD1,TRBV29-1,.
CASSYSGTGVGYTF,TGTGCCAGCAGTTACTCGGGGACAGGGGTCGGCTACACCTTC,TRBJ1-2,TRBD1,TRBV6-5,.
CASSLSGSRDEQFF,TGTGCCAGCAGCCTCTCAGGGTCTCGGGATGAGCAGTTCTTC,TRBJ2-1,.,TRBV7-3,.
CASSFTGTDYNEQFF,TGTGCCAGCAGTTTTACCGGGACAGATTACAATGAGCAGTTCTTC,TRBJ2-1,TRBD1,TRBV7-8,few
CASSSYGYGLYGYTF,TGTGCCAGCAGTTCTTACGGGTACGGACTCTATGGCTACACCTTC,TRBJ1-2,.,TRBV6-2/TRBV6-3,.